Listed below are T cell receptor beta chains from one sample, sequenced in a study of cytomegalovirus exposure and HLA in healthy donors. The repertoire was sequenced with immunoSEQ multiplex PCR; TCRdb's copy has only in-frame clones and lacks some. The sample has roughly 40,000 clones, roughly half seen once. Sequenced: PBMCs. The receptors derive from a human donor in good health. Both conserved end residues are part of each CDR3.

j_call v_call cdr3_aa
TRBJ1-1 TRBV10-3 CAISDRDRGMNTEAFF
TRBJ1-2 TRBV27 CASRTGGAVGYTF
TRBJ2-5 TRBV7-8 CASSLGQTLQETQYF
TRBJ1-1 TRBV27 CASTSPGGEAFF
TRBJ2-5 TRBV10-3 CAISERTTRLQETQYF
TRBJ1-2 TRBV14 CASSPTDNYGYTF
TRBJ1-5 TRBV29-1 CSVRTGDQPQHF
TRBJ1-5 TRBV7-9 CASSLEGGAQPQHF
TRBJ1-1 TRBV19 CASTRGGDRNTEAFF
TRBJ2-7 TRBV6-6 CASSYGAGAVHEQYF
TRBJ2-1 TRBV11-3 CASSFGQGTDNEQFF
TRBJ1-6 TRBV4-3 CASSQDSVQVNSPLHF
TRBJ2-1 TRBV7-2 CASSYTGGRFNEQFF
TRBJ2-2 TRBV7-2 CASSVPGLAISGELFF
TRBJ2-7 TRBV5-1 CASSLARGPYEQYF
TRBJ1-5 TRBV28 CASTGTGRASQPQHF
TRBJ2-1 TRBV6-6 CASSYSRLQPYNEQFF
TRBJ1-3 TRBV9 CASSLAQGPSGNTIYF
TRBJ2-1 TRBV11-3 CASSSKRREGGYNEQFF
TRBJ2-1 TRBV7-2 CASSSSGTTYNEQFF
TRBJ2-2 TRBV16 CASSQSQGAGELFF
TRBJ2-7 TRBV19 CASSSWPGYEQYF
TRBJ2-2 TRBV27 CASSISREDRGTGELFF
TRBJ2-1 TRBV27 CASTPVGGGTLSYNEQFF
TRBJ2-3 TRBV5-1 CASSGSIQSTDTQYF
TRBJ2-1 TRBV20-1 CSAARGEQFF
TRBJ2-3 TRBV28 CASSFPPWDRHTDTQYF
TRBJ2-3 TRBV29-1 CSLWAITDTQYF
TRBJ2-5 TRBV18 CASSPRTGRAQETQYF
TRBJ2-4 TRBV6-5 CASSEGRIQYF
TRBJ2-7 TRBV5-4 CASSPSQGTISYEQYF
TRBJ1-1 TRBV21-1 CASSKVYRVGTEAFF
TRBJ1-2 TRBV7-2 CASSFSSQGAYGYTF
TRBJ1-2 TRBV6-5 CASSDPRARDGYTF
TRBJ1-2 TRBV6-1 CASSEGTGLYGYTF
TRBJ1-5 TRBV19 CASSSQGGLGNQPQHF
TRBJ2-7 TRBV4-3 CASSQFRTGIDEQYF
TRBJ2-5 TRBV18 CASQSTGEETQYF
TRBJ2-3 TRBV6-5 CASREWRSVDTQYF
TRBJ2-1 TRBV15 CATSPIQGLEYKFQFF
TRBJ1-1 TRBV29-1 CSASRHYTEAFF
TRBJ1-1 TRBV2 CATQGAGRSTEAFF
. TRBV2 CASSVAFSYEQYF
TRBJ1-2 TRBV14 CASTSGTGVGYTF
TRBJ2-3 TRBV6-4 CASSAGYSTDTQYF
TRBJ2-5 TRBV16 CASSQLGTRETQYF
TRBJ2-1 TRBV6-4 CASSYGGAGGNEQFF
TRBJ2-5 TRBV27 CASSLMGASIRAQYF
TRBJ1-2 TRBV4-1 CASSQVVGGGYGYTF
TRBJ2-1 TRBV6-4 CASSDSSGGANEQFF
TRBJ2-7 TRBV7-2 CASSPGLAEQVYEQYF
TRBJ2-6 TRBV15 CATSRATGPFSGANVLTF
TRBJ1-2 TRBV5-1 CASSLGRGLDYGYTF
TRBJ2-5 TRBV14 CASSQGRAQYF
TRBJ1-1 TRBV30 CAWARPANTEAFF
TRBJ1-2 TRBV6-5 CASGQNYGYTF
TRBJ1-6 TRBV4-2 CASSQGGGSSPLHF
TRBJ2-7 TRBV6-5 CASKPGLLLEQYF
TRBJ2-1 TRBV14 CASSPTGGGSYNEQFF
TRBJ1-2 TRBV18 CASSPIRDRINYGYTF